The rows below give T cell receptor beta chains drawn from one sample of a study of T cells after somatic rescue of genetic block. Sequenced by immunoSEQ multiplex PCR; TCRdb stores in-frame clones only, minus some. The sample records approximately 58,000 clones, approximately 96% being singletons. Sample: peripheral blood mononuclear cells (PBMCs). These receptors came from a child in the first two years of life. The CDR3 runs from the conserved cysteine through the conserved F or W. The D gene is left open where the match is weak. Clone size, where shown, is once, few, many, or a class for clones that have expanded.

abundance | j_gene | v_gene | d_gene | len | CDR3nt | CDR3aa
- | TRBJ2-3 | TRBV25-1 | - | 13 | TGTGCCAGCAGCTGGGGAAGCACAGATACGCAGTATTTT | CASSWGSTDTQYF
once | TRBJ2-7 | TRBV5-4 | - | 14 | TGTGCCAGCAGCTTGGGGGGCCTCTCCTACGAGCAGTACTTC | CASSLGGLSYEQYF
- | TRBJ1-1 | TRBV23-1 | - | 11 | TGCGCCAGCAGTCAGGGCACTGAAGCTTTCTTT | CASSQGTEAFF
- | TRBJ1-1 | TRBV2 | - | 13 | TGTGCCAGCAGGCCCCAGAGTAACACTGAAGCTTTCTTT | CASRPQSNTEAFF
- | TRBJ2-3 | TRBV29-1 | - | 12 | TGCAGCGTTCCAGTGGACACAGATACGCAGTATTTT | CSVPVDTDTQYF
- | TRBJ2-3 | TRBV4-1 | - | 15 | TGCGCCAGCAGCCAAGCAGGGCTAGGGGGAGATACGCAGTATTTT | CASSQAGLGGDTQYF
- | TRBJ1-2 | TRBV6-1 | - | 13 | TGTGCCAGCAAGGAGGGCAATAACTATGGCTACACCTTC | CASKEGNNYGYTF
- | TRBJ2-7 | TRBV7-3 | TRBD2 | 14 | TGTGCCAGCAGCCACCGGACTAGGAGTTACGAGCAGTACTTC | CASSHRTRSYEQYF
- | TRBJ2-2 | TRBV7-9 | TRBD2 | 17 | TGTGCCAGCAGCTTGGGGACTAGCGGAATACTGACCGGGGAGCTGTTTTTT | CASSLGTSGILTGELFF
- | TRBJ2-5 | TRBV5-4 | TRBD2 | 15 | TGTGCCAGCAGCTTATCCAGCGGGAGTTTAGAGACCCAGTACTTC | CASSLSSGSLETQYF
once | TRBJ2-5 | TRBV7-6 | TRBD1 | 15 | TGTGCCAGCAGCTTAATACAGGGGGCGAGAGAGACCCAGTACTTC | CASSLIQGARETQYF
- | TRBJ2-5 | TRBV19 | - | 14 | TGTGCCAGTAGTAGCCAGGGGAACCAAGAGACCCAGTACTTC | CASSSQGNQETQYF
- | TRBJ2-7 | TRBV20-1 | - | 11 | TGCAGTCCAATCAAGGTTTACGAGCAGTACTTC | CSPIKVYEQYF
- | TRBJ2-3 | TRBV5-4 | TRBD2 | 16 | TGTGCCAGCAGCTCCGGGGTAGCGGGAGTTAAAGATACGCAGTATTTT | CASSSGVAGVKDTQYF
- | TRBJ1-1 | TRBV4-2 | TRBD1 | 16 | TGTGCCAGCAGCCCCGGGACAGGGGGCGCGAACACTGAAGCTTTCTTT | CASSPGTGGANTEAFF
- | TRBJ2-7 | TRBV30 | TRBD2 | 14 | TGTGCCTGGAGGGGAGGCGGGAGCTCCTACGAGCAGTACTTC | CAWRGGGSSYEQYF
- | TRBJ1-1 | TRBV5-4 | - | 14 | TGTGCCAGCAGCTTCATGTCAGGGACCACTGAAGCTTTCTTT | CASSFMSGTTEAFF
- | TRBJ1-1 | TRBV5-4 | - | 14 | TGTGCCAGCAGCTACGGGACGGTGAACACTGAAGCTTTCTTT | CASSYGTVNTEAFF
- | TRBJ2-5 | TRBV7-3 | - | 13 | TGTGCCAGCAGCTTAGTCCACGGAGAGACCCAGTACTTC | CASSLVHGETQYF
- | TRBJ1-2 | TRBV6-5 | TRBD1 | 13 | TGTGCCAGCAGTTACGGACAGGGGAATGGCTACACCTTC | CASSYGQGNGYTF
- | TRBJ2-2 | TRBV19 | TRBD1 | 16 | TGTGCCAGTAGTGCGCCGGGACAGGGGGCCTACGGGGAGCTGTTTTTT | CASSAPGQGAYGELFF
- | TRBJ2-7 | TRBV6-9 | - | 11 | TGTGCCAGCAGTAGGGACTACGAGCAGTACTTC | CASSRDYEQYF
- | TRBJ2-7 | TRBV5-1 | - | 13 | TGCGCCAGCACCGGGGGAATCCCTTACGAGCAGTACTTC | CASTGGIPYEQYF
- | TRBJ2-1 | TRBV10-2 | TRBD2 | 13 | TGCGCCAGCTCGGGACTAGCCGGCAATGAGCAGTTCTTC | CASSGLAGNEQFF
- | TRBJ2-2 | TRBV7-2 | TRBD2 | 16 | TGTGCCAGCAGCTTTACCGGGACTACAAACACCGGGGAGCTGTTTTTT | CASSFTGTTNTGELFF
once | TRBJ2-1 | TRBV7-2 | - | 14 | TGTGCCAGCAGCTTAGGGGGCTCCTACAATGAGCAGTTCTTC | CASSLGGSYNEQFF
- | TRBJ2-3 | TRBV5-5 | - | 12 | TGTGCCAGCGACCGGCAATCAGATACGCAGTATTTT | CASDRQSDTQYF
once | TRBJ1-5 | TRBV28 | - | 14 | TGTGCCAGCCGGGGCCCTCATAGCAATCAGCCCCAGCATTTT | CASRGPHSNQPQHF
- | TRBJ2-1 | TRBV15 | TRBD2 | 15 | TGTGCCACCAGCAGTTTAGCGGGCTCCTACAATGAGCAGTTCTTC | CATSSLAGSYNEQFF
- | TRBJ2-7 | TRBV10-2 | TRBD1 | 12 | TGCGCCAGCGGACAGGTCTCCTACGAGCAGTACTTC | CASGQVSYEQYF
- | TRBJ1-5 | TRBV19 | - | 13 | TGTGCCAGTAGTCTGGACCGTAATCAGCCCCAGCATTTT | CASSLDRNQPQHF
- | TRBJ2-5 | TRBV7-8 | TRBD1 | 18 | TGTGCCAGCAGCTTAGTCCGACTAATCAGGGGGTGGGGAGAGACCCAGTACTTC | CASSLVRLIRGWGETQYF
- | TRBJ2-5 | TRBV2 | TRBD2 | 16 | TGTGCCAGCAGTGGGGCGAGCGGGAGGGCCGGGGAGACCCAGTACTTC | CASSGASGRAGETQYF
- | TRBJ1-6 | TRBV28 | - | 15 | TGTGCCAGCAGGCACCGGGCTTTCTATAATTCACCCCTCCACTTT | CASRHRAFYNSPLHF
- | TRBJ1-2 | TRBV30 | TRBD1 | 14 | TGTGCCTGGAGTGCACGACAGGGGGACTATGGCTACACCTTC | CAWSARQGDYGYTF
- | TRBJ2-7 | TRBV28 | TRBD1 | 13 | TGTGCCAGCAAAGGGACAGGCCCTTACGAGCAGTACTTC | CASKGTGPYEQYF
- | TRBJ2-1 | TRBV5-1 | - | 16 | TGCGCCAGCACCTGGGCCCAGGGCGCTACTTACAATGAGCAGTTCTTC | CASTWAQGATYNEQFF
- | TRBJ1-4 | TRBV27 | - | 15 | TGTGCCAGCAGTGCGAGACAGGCGAGGAATGAAAAACTGTTTTTT | CASSARQARNEKLFF
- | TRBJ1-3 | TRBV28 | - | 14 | TGTGCCAGCAGTTTGCCCGGGGCTGGAAACACCATATATTTT | CASSLPGAGNTIYF
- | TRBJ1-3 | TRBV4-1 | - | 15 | TGCGCCAGCAGCCCTCGGGACAACTCTGGAAACACCATATATTTT | CASSPRDNSGNTIYF
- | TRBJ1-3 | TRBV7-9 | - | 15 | TGTGCCAGCAGCTTATTCAGTTTCTCTGGAAACACCATATATTTT | CASSLFSFSGNTIYF
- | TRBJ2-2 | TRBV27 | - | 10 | TGTGCCGGCCGTCTGGGGGAGCTGTTTTTT | CAGRLGELFF
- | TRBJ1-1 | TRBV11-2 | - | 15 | TGTGCCAGCAGCTTAGGGGGCAGCATGAACACTGAAGCTTTCTTT | CASSLGGSMNTEAFF
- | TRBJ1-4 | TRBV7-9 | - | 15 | TGTGCCAGCAGCTTAACCGGGGGCCCTAATGAAAAACTGTTTTTT | CASSLTGGPNEKLFF
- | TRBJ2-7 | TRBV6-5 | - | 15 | TGTGCCAGCAGTTACGGGGGGCGGGGCCCATACGAGCAGTACTTC | CASSYGGRGPYEQYF